The 14 T cell receptor beta chains in this list originate from one sample, sequenced in a study of OX40 agonist ivuxolimab in advanced cancers. Assay: immunoSEQ multiplex PCR; the TCRdb copy retains only in-frame clones and omits some. The profile shows 50,000 to 80,000 clones, more than 80% of them singletons. The source was CD4+ or CD8+ T cells sorted from blood, collected in a trial of the OX40 agonist ivuxolimab. These receptors originate from an adult with an advanced solid tumor such as melanoma, head and neck, liver or kidney cancer.

The rearrangement joins TRBV5-5 to TRBJ2-3; no clear D. Deletions cut 4 bases from V and 2 bases from J, with 14 bases between. The CDR3 sequence is 15 residues long. Germline-derived CDR1 and CDR2 are SGHKS and YYEKEE (reference sequence). Here the CDR3 reads CASSAGLVFTDTQYF. The CDR3 DNA reads TGTGCCAGCAGCGCTGGGCTGGTATTCACAGATACGCAGTATTTT.

The CDR3 nucleotides read TGCGCCAGCAGCTTGGCCCAGGGGGCGTACAATGAGCAGTTCTTC. It is translated as CASSLAQGAYNEQFF. The chain uses TRBV5-1 and TRBJ2-1; TRBD1 matches 8 bases. V lost 0 bases, J lost 4 bases, and 3 bases stayed unmatched. The CDR3 consists of 15 residues. The germline V gene encodes CDR1 SGHRS and CDR2 YFSETQ. Based on the CDR3 plus reference TRBV5-1 and TRBJ2-1, the full variable domain is KAGVTQTPRYLIKTRGQQVTLSCSPISGHRSVSWYQQTPGQGLQFLFEYFSETQRNKGNFPGRFSGRQFSNSRSEMNVSTLELGDSALYLCASSLAQGAYNEQFFGPGTRLTVL.

This clone was observed a single time. The rearrangement links TRBV18 to TRBJ1-1; D uncertain. The germline V gene encodes CDR1 KGHSH and CDR2 LQKENI. The CDR3 sequence is 15 residues long. V lost 3 bases to trimming and J lost 1 base, with 12 bases between them. This CDR3 is CASSPAGQPNTEAFF. The CDR3 DNA follows: TGTGCCAGCTCACCGGCGGGTCAGCCGAACACTGAAGCTTTCTTT. Combining the CDR3 with reference TRBV18 and TRBJ1-1 gives the whole variable domain NAGVMQNPRHLVRRRGQEARLRCSPMKGHSHVYWYRQLPEEGLKFMVYLQKENIIDESGMPKERFSAEFPKEGPSILRIQQVVRGDSAAYFCASSPAGQPNTEAFFGQGTRLTVV.

This chain joins TRBV6-1 and TRBJ1-1; D is unclear. Germline V gene sequence: CDR1 MNHNS, CDR2 SASEGT. Trimming took off 10 bases at V and 2 bases at J, with 17 bases between the two ends. CDR3 length equals 14 residues. The CDR3 here is CATQHRPDNTEAFF. The CDR3, as DNA: TGTGCCACCCAACATCGACCGGATAACACTGAAGCTTTCTTT.

The chain recombines TRBV15 with TRBJ2-2, with TRBD1 matching over 9 bases. There are 15 residues in the CDR3. V dropped 2 bases and J dropped 4; count of bases not matched to a gene: 2. CDR1 is LNHNV and CDR2 is YYDKDF in the germline V gene (reference sequence). The CDR3 protein is CATSRKTGGTGELFF. The CDR3 DNA is TGTGCCACCAGCAGAAAGACAGGGGGCACCGGGGAGCTGTTTTTT.

The chain uses TRBV18 and TRBJ1-2; D perhaps matches TRBD1 (6 bases). The CDR3 sequence is 12 residues long. CDR1 is KGHSH, CDR2 LQKENI, per germline. With 11 bases removed from V and 3 bases from J, the gap between germline ends came to 13 bases. The CDR3 loop is CASRGGDYGYTF. DNA of the CDR3: TGTGCCTCCCGGGGGGGCGACTATGGCTACACCTTC.

The V gene is TRBV5-4, the J gene TRBJ1-2; D not resolved. Germline assignment: CDR1 SGHNT and CDR2 YYREEE (reference sequence). Between the trimmed V and J ends, which lost 1 base and 1 base, there was a span of 8 bases. The CDR3 totals 14 residues. The CDR3 coding sequence is TGTGCCAGCAGCTTGCGGGCAGGTAACTATGGCTACACCTTC. This gives the protein CASSLRAGNYGYTF.

J is TRBJ1-5 and V is TRBV5-1, with 9 bases identical to TRBD1. The CDR3 sequence is 14 residues long. Germline V lookup: CDR1 SGHRS, CDR2 YFSETQ. With V trimmed by 3 bases and J by 7 bases, 5 bases remained unmatched. CDR3 coding DNA: TGCGCCAGCAGCTCCGGGACAGGGTTACAGCCCCAGCATTTT. This codes for CASSSGTGLQPQHF.

The V and J genes are TRBV13 and TRBJ2-7; TRBD1 is a possible D gene (6 bases). Germline CDR1 is PRHDT and CDR2 is FYEKMQ (reference sequence). CDR3 length: 13 amino acids. Trimming cost V 5 bases and J 1 base, with 9 bases left between them. The CDR3: CASSLGQSYEQYF. Here the CDR3 DNA reads TGTGCCAGCAGCCTTGGACAGTCCTACGAGCAGTACTTC.

The V call is TRBV7-9, the J call TRBJ2-1; possibly TRBD2 for D (5 bases). V was trimmed by 3 bases and J by 14 bases, leaving 14 bases between them. CDR1 and CDR2 (germline): SEHNR, FQNEAQ (reference sequence). CDR3 length: 12 residues. CDR3 sequence: CASSFLEREKFF. CDR3 DNA sequence: TGTGCCAGCAGCTTTCTAGAGAGGGAAAAGTTCTTC.

V usage is TRBV5-1 and J usage is TRBJ2-5; 7 positions match TRBD1. CDR1 is SGHRS and CDR2 is YFSETQ in the germline V gene. CDR3 length: 13 residues. Unmatched junction bases numbered 5, after V lost 4 bases and J lost 5 bases. This CDR3 reads CASSRTGVETQYF. Here the CDR3 DNA reads TGCGCCAGCAGCCGAACAGGGGTCGAGACCCAGTACTTC.

The chain is built from TRBV19 and TRBJ2-3, with D uncertain. The CDR3 contains 14 residues. Trimming cost V 6 bases and J 1 base, with 11 bases left between them. In germline, CDR1 is LNHDA, CDR2 SQIVND (reference sequence). This chain's CDR3 is CASSTNGRTDTQYF. The CDR3 nucleotides read TGTGCCAGTAGCACTAACGGCCGCACAGATACGCAGTATTTT.

J is TRBJ2-5 and V is TRBV10-1; D remains unclear. V lost 7 bases to trimming and J lost 0 bases, with 12 bases between them. CDR3 length: 14 amino acids. The germline V gene encodes CDR1 WNHNN and CDR2 SYGVQD (reference sequence). The CDR3 here is CASNHSRYQETQYF. DNA for the CDR3: TGCGCCAGCAACCACAGCCGGTACCAAGAGACCCAGTACTTC.

This clone has only one observation. This chain connects TRBV2 to TRBJ2-7; perhaps TRBD1 as D (6 bases). Germline CDR1 SNHLY, CDR2 FYNNEI. V was clipped by 2 bases and J by 0 bases, with 14 bases between them. This CDR3 comprises 16 residues. The CDR3 region is CASSELRGKSSYEQYF. CDR3 coding DNA: TGTGCCAGCAGTGAATTAAGGGGGAAGAGCTCCTACGAGCAGTACTTC. The full variable domain, completed using reference TRBV2 and TRBJ2-7, is EPEVTQTPSHQVTQMGQEVILRCVPISNHLYFYWYRQILGQKVEFLVSFYNNEISEKSEIFDDQFSVERPDGSNFTLKIRSTKLEDSAMYFCASSELRGKSSYEQYFGPGTRLTVT.